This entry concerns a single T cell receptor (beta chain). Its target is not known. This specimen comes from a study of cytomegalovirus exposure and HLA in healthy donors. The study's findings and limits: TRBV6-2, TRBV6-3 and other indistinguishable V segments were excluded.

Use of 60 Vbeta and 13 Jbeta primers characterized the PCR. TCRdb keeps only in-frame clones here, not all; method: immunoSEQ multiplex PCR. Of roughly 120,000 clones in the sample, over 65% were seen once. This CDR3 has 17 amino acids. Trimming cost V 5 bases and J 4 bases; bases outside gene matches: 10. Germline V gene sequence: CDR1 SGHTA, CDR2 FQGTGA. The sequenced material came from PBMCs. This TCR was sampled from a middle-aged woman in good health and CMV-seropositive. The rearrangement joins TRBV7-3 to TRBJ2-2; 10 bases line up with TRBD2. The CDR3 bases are TGTGCCAGCAGCCTGCAACCTAGCGGGGGTGGCACCGGGGAGCTGTTTTTT. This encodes CASSLQPSGGGTGELFF.